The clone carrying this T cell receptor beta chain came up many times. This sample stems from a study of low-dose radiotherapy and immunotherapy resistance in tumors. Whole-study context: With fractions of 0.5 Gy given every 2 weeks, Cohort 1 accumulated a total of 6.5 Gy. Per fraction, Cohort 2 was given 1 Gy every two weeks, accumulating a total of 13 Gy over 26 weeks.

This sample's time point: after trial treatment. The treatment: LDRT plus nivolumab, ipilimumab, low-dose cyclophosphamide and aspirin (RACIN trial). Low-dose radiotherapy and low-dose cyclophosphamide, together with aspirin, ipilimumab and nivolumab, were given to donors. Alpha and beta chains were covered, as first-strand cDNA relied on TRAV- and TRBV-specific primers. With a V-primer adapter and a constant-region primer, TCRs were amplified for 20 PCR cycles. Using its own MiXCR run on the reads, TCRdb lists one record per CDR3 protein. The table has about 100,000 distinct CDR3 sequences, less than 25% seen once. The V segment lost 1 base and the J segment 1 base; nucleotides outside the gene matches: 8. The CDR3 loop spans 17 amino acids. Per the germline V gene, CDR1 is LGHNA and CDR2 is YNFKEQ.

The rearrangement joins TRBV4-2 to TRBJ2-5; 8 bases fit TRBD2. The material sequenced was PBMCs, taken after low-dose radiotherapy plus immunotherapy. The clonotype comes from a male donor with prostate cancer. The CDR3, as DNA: TGTGCCAGCAGCCAAGGGGAGGTAGCGGGGATCCAAGAGACCCAGTACTTC. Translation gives CASSQGEVAGIQETQYF.